The TCR beta chain described here comes from a study of blood T cell repertoires in COVID-19. In the study overall: Nucleic acid was either cDNA or gDNA, and it came from T cells, B-cell-depleted T cells, or PBMCs.

CDR3 length: 13 residues. Germline V gene sequence: CDR1 SQVTM, CDR2 ANQGSEA. The V gene lost 1 base and the J gene lost 7 bases, with 13 bases spanning the gap. The authors' processing: By means of reference gene primer amplification, nucleated cell counts were estimated. The table came from immunoSEQ multiplex PCR; TCRdb's copy has only in-frame clones and leaves some out. V, J and clone size were drawn from that table, and D and trimming were deduced from the DNA. Here the sample spans about 190,000 clones, 88% being singletons. Material for sequencing was peripheral blood. The clonotype was recovered from a man between 40 and 49 years old with active or convalescent COVID-19. The chain is built from TRBV29-1 and TRBJ1-2; D is unclear. The CDR3 region is CSVEGPRWAGYTF. Written as DNA, the CDR3 is TGCAGCGTTGAAGGCCCCAGGTGGGCTGGCTACACCTTC.